What follows is one T cell receptor (beta chain) and its context. Its antigen is currently unknown. This sample is part of a study of cytomegalovirus exposure and HLA in healthy donors. Study summary: Samples from HLA-typed donors yielded 65 million to 90 million unique TCRs in an early data release.

The CDR3 is 17 amino acids. CDR1 is SGHRS and CDR2 is YFSETQ in the germline V gene. Trimming shortened V by 0 bases and J by 3 bases, and 16 bases separated the two germline ends. Points from the study as a whole: The classifier, whose performance was assessed in both the original and validation cohorts, reportedly diagnosed cytomegalovirus status with high specificity and sensitivity. An ancestry cluster, one associated with Asian ancestry, reportedly showed fewer N-insertions than the roughly 670-donor mean in a later analysis. The study labeled about 160 TCR beta chains cytomegalovirus-associated.

Use of 60 Vbeta and 13 Jbeta primers characterized the PCR. The data were produced by immunoSEQ multiplex PCR, yet TCRdb's version contains in-frame clones alone and is incomplete. The sample contains around 170,000 clones, around 75% of which appear only once. The chain combines TRBV5-1 with TRBJ2-1; TRBD2 might be the D (6 bases). The TCR was taken from a man aged 35 to 55 in good health and CMV-seropositive. Material: PBMCs. The CDR3 coding sequence is TGCGCCAGCAGCTTGGCCGCCAACGGCGGGGTCTACAATGAGCAGTTCTTC. Translating it yields CASSLAANGGVYNEQFF.